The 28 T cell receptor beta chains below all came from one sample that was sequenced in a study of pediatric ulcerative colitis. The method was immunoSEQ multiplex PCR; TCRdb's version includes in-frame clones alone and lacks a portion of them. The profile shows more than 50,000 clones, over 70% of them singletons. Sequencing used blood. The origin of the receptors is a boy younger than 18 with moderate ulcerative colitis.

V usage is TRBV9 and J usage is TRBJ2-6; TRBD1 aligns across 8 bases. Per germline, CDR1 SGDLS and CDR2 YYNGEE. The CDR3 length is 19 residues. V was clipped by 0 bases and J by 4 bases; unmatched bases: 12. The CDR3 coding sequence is TGTGCCAGCAGCGTAGGCCGGGACAGGCCCTCGGTCGGGGCCAACGTCCTGACTTTC. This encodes CASSVGRDRPSVGANVLTF.

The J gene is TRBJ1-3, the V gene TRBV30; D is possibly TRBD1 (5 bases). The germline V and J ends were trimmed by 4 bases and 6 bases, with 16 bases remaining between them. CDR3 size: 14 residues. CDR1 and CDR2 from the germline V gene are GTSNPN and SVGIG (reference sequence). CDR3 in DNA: TGTGCCTGGAAATTAGGGGACGTCGTAAACACCATATATTTT. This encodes CAWKLGDVVNTIYF.

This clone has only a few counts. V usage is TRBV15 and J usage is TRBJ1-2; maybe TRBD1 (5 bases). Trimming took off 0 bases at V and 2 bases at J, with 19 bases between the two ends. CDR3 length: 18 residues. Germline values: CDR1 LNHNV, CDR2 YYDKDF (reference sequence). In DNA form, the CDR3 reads TGTGCCACCAGCAGAGATGGAGGGGCACGCAGACCGAACTATGGCTACACCTTC. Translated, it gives CATSRDGGARRPNYGYTF.

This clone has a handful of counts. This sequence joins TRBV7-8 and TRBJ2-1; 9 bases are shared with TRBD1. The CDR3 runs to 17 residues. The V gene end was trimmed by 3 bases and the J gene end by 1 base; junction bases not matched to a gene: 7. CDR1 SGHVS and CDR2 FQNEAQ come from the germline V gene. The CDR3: CASSLDAGTGSYNEQFF. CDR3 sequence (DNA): TGTGCCAGCAGCTTGGACGCCGGGACAGGGTCCTACAATGAGCAGTTCTTC.

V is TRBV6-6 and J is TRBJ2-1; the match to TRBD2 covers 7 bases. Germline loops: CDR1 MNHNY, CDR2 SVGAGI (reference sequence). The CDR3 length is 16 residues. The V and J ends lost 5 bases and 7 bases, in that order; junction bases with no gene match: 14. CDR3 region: CASSPDWAGAQNEQFF. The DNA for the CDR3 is TGTGCCAGCAGTCCTGACTGGGCGGGAGCTCAGAATGAGCAGTTCTTC.

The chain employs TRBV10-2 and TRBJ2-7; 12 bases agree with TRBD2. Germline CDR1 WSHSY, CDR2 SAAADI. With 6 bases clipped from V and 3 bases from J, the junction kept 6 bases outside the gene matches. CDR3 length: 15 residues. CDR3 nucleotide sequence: TGCGCCAGCAGAACCGGGACTAGCGGGCTCTACGAGCAGTACTTC. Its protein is CASRTGTSGLYEQYF.

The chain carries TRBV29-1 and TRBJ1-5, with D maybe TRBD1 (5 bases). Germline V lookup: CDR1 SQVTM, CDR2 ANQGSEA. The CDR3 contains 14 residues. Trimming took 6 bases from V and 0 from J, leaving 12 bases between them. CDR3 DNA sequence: TGCAGCGTACGAGCAGGGAATAGCAATCAGCCCCAGCATTTT. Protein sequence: CSVRAGNSNQPQHF.

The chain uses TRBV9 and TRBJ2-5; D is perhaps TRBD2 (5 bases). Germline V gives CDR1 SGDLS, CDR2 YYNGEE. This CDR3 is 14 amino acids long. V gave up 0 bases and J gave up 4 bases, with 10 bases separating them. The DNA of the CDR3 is TGTGCCAGCAGCGTAGAGTGGGCGGGAGAGACCCAGTACTTC. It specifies CASSVEWAGETQYF.

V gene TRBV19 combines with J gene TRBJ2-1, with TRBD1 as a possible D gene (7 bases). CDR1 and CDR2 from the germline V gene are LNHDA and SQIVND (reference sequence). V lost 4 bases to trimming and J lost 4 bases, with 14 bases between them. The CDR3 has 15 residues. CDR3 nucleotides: TGTGCCAGTAGTACTCGTCCAGGGGGGTACAATGAGCAGTTCTTC. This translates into CASSTRPGGYNEQFF.

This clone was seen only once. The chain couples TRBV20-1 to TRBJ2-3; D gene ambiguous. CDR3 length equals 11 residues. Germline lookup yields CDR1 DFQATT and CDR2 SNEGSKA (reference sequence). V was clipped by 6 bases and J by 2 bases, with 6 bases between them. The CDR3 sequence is CSAPYTDTQYF. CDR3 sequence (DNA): TGCAGTGCCCCCTACACAGATACGCAGTATTTT.

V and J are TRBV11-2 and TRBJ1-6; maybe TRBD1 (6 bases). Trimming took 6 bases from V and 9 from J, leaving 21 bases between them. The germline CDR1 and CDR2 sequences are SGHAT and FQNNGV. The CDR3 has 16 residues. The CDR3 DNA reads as TGTGCCAGCAGTCTAGGGTCGGGGGGGCTAGGTTCACCCCTCCACTTT. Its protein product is CASSLGSGGLGSPLHF.

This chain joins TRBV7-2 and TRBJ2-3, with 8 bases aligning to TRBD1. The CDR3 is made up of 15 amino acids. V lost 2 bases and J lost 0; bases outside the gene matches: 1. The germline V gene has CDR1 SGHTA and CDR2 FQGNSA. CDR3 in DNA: TGTGCCAGCAGCTTACGGGACAGGAGCACAGATACGCAGTATTTT. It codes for CASSLRDRSTDTQYF.

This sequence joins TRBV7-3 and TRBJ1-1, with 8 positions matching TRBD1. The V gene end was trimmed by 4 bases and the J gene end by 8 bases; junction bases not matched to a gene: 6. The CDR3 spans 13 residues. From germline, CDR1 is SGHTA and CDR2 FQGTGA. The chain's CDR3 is CASSSTGGLEAFF. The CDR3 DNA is TGTGCCAGCAGCTCCACAGGGGGTTTAGAAGCTTTCTTT.

DNA of the CDR3: TGTGCCAGCAGCTTGGTTGGAGCCAACGTCCTGACTTTC. This translates into CASSLVGANVLTF. This rearrangement joins TRBV5-4 to TRBJ2-6, with no clear D. The germline gives CDR1 SGHNT, CDR2 YYREEE (reference sequence). The CDR3 length is 13 residues. V was shortened by 0 bases and J by 7 bases, with 5 bases between the two germline ends.

The CDR3 DNA sequence: TGTGCCACCAGCAGGGACAGGGGGCCCTACGAGCAGTACTTC. It codes for CATSRDRGPYEQYF. The rearrangement links TRBV15 to TRBJ2-7; 11 bases map to TRBD1. This CDR3 contains 14 residues. Trimming took 3 bases from V and 2 from J; bases not matched to a gene: 0. Germline CDR1 reads LNHNV; CDR2 reads YYDKDF (reference sequence).

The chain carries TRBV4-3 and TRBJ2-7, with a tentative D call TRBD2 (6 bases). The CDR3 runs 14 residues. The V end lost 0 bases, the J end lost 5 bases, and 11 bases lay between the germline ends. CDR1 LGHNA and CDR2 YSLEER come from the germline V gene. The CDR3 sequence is CASSQESAGNEQYF. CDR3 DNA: TGCGCCAGCAGCCAAGAAAGCGCGGGGAACGAGCAGTACTTC.

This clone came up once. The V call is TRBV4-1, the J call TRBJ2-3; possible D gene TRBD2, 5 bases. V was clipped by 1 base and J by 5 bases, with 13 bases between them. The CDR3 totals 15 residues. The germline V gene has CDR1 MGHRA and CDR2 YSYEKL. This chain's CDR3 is CASSQGTGWGDTQYF. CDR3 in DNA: TGCGCCAGCAGCCAAGGGACGGGGTGGGGAGATACGCAGTATTTT.

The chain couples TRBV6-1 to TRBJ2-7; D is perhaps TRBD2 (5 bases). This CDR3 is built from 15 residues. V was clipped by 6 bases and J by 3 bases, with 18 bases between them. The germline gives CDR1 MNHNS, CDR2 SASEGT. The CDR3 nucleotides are TGTGCCAGCAGATCTGGGGAGCAGGCCATCTACGAGCAGTACTTC. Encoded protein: CASRSGEQAIYEQYF.

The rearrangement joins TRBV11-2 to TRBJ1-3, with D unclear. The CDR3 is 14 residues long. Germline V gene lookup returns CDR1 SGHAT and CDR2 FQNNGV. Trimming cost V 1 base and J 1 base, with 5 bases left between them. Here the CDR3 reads CASSLVVSGNTIYF. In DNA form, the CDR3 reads TGTGCCAGCAGCTTAGTTGTTTCTGGAAACACCATATATTTT.

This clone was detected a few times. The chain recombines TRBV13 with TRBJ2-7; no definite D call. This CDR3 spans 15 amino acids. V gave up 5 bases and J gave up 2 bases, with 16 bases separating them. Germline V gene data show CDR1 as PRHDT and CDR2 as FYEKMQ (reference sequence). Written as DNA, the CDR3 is TGTGCCAGCAGCACCCGTCCGGACGGAACCTACGAGCAGTACTTC. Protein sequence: CASSTRPDGTYEQYF.

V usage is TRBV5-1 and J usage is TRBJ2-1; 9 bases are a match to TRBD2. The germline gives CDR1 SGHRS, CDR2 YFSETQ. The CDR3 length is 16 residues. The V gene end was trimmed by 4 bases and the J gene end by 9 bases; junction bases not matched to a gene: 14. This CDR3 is CASSLDTSGPRIEQFF. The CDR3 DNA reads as TGCGCCAGCAGCCTGGATACTAGCGGGCCTCGGATTGAGCAGTTCTTC.

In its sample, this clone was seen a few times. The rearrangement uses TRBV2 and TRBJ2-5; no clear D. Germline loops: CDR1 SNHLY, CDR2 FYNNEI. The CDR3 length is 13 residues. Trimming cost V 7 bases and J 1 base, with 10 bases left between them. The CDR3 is CASIRNPQETQYF. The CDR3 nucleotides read TGTGCCAGCATACGCAATCCCCAAGAGACCCAGTACTTC.

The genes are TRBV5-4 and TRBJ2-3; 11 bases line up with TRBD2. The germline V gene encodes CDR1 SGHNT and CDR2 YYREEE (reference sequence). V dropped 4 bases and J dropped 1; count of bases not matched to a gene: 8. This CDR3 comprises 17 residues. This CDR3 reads CASSRPAGLAGTDTQYF. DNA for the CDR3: TGTGCCAGCAGCCGACCCGCGGGACTAGCGGGCACAGATACGCAGTATTTT.

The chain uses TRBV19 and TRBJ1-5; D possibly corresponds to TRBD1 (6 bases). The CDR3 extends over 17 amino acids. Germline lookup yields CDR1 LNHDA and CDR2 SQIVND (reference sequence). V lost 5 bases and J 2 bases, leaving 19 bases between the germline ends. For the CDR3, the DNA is TGTGCCAGTAGTGGCCCGACAGGACTGGGGGGCAATCAGCCCCAGCATTTT. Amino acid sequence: CASSGPTGLGGNQPQHF.

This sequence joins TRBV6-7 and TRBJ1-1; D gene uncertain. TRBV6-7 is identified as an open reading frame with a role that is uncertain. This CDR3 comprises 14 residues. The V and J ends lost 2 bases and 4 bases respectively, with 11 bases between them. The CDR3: CASSYRAGGTEAFF. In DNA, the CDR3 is TGTGCCAGCAGTTACAGGGCGGGTGGCACTGAAGCTTTCTTT.

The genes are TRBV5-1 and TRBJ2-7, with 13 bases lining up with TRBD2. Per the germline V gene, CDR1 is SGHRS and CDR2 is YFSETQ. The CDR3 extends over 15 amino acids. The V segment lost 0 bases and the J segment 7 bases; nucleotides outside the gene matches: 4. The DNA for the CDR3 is TGCGCCAGCAGCTTGGGACTAGCGGGAGGAGGTGAGCAGTACTTC. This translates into CASSLGLAGGGEQYF.

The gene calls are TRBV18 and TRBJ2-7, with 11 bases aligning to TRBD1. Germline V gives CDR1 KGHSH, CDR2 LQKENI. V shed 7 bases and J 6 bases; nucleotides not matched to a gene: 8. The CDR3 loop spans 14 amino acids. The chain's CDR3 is CASFLGQGAPEQYF. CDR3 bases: TGTGCCAGCTTCCTCGGACAGGGGGCTCCCGAGCAGTACTTC.

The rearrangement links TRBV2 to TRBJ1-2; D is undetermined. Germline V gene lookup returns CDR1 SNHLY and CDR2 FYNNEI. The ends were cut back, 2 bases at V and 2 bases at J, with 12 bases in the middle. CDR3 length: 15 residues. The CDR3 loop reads CASSELSRRNYGYTF. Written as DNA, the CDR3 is TGTGCCAGCAGTGAATTATCCAGGCGAAACTATGGCTACACCTTC.